One and the same sample provided the 2 T cell receptor beta chains below, sequenced in a study of CD8+CD57+ T cells in acquired aplastic anemia. According to the study, genomic DNA was the template for TCR beta VDJ and CDR3 profiling. TCRdb ran MiXCR on the reads and lists one entry per CDR3 protein. The sample carries more than 150,000 distinct CDR3 sequences, 64% recorded once. Sequences were obtained from sorted CD4+, CD8+, or CD8+CD57+ T cells (not recorded which) from PBMCs. The receptors stem from a human donor with severe aplastic anemia or a healthy control (not recorded which).

This rearrangement joins TRBV5-8 to TRBJ1-2; D is possibly TRBD1 (5 bases). The germline V and J ends were trimmed by 4 bases and 7 bases, with 20 bases remaining between them. This CDR3 comprises 15 residues. The germline V gene encodes CDR1 SGHTS and CDR2 YDEGEE. The CDR3 is CASSQDLGDVGGYTF. As DNA, the CDR3 is TGTGCCAGCAGCCAGGATTTGGGGGATGTCGGTGGCTACACCTTC.

The chain is built from TRBV10-3 and TRBJ2-7; a possible D gene is TRBD1 (5 bases). Germline assignment: CDR1 ENHRY and CDR2 SYGVKD. V was shortened by 7 bases and J by 1 base, with 17 bases between the two germline ends. The CDR3 length is 15 residues. The CDR3 loop reads CAITQTAAHSYEQYF. As DNA, the CDR3 is TGTGCCATCACGCAGACAGCCGCCCATTCCTACGAGCAGTACTTC.